The clone carrying this T cell receptor beta chain was counted only a few times. Its antigen is unidentified. Looked up from germline, CDR1 is DFQATT and CDR2 is SNEGSKA (reference sequence). This CDR3 comprises 13 residues. This sample stems from a study of early T cells in non-severe SARS-CoV-2 infection. Study-wide points: Comparison of clonotypes with VDJdb favored anti-spike CD8 responses while missing private and CD4 specificities.

TCRdb re-derived calls from the 5' RACE reads in MiXCR, one entry per CDR3 protein. This repertoire shows more than 65,000 distinct CDR3 sequences, over 3.5% found once; its top ten account for roughly 3.7%. The TCR sequence derives from an adult who was a healthcare worker with PCR-confirmed SARS-CoV-2 infection or an uninfected control (not recorded which). The donor label of this sample is uncertain. The sequencing here drew on whole blood, taken at baseline. The chain combines TRBV20-1 with TRBJ1-2; 8 bases match TRBD1. CDR3 sequence: CSPQGAVNYGYTF. The CDR3, as DNA: TGCAGCCCTCAGGGGGCTGTAAACTATGGCTACACCTTC.